Below are 19 T cell receptor beta chains sequenced from a single sample in a study of T cells in Graves' hyperthyroidism and ophthalmopathy. Amplified regions were TCR beta CDR3 sequences from RNA transcripts. RT-PCR in the first round (using the HTBI primer set) targeted the TCR CDR3. In TCRdb, the multiplex PCR reads were re-called with MiXCR into one record per CDR3 protein. The sample has under 750,000 distinct CDR3 sequences; around 20% are singletons. The material sequenced was blood. These receptors were obtained from a woman between 45 and 65 years old with Graves' hyperthyroidism that later progressed to Graves' ophthalmopathy.

The V call is TRBV29-1, the J call TRBJ2-7; D unclear. The V end was cut by 4 bases, the J end by 0 bases, with 10 bases between. This CDR3 comprises 13 residues. Germline CDR1 SQVTM, CDR2 ANQGSEA. This chain's CDR3 is CSVGQPTSYEQYF. CDR3 in DNA: TGCAGCGTTGGCCAGCCGACCTCCTACGAGCAGTACTTC.

This rearrangement joins TRBV5-1 to TRBJ2-5, with 11 positions matching TRBD1. This CDR3 spans 16 amino acids. Germline CDR1 and CDR2: SGHRS and YFSETQ. V gave up 0 bases and J gave up 4 bases; unmatched junction bases: 5. Here the CDR3 reads CASSLAMGTGGETQYF. In DNA, the CDR3 is TGCGCCAGCAGCTTGGCCATGGGGACAGGGGGAGAGACCCAGTACTTC.

The chain links TRBV29-1 to TRBJ1-1; 8 bases are a match to TRBD1. The V segment lost 7 bases and the J segment 5 bases; nucleotides outside the gene matches: 12. Germline V gene sequence: CDR1 SQVTM, CDR2 ANQGSEA. This CDR3 is 14 amino acids long. Written as DNA, the CDR3 is TGCAGCGCGGGATCTACAGGGGACAGGACTGAAGCTTTCTTT. Protein product: CSAGSTGDRTEAFF.

A note on this clonotype: One end of the junction is discordant with germline, which a read error may explain. The chain has TRBV5-5 and TRBJ2-3; the match to TRBD2 covers 8 bases. The germline V gene encodes CDR1 SGHKS and CDR2 YYEKEE (reference sequence). The CDR3 consists of 16 residues. The CDR3 DNA sequence: TGCGCCAGCAGCCTTCCAGGAGCGGGGGGCACAGATACGCAGTATTTT. It is translated as CASSLPGAGGTDTQYF.

This clonotype occurred many times. The chain couples TRBV4-1 to TRBJ1-5; 8 nucleotides match TRBD1. This CDR3 region has 16 residues. V gave up 3 bases and J gave up 4 bases; unmatched junction bases: 8. The germline CDR1 and CDR2 sequences are MGHRA and YSYEKL. The CDR3: CASSQTGTGGNQPQHF. The CDR3 bases are TGCGCCAGCAGCCAGACCGGGACAGGAGGGAATCAGCCCCAGCATTTT.

A word on this clonotype: This may come from a read error, since a much larger clone is one base off. J is TRBJ2-1 and V is TRBV6-1, with D possibly TRBD1 on 6 matching bases. Germline assignment: CDR1 MNHNS and CDR2 SASEGT. The CDR3 has 16 amino acids. Written as DNA, the CDR3 is TGTGCCAGCAGTGAAGTTCAGGGGTCTTCTGGCAATGAGGAGTTCTTC. Translation: CASSEVQGSSGNEEFF.

The rearrangement uses TRBV7-2 and TRBJ1-5; D remains ambiguous. The CDR3 spans 15 residues. The V and J ends lost 2 bases and 3 bases respectively, with 11 bases between them. CDR1 is SGHTA and CDR2 is FQGNSA in the germline V gene. CDR3 protein: CASSLRPSHNQPQHF. The DNA for the CDR3 is TGTGCCAGCAGCTTAAGGCCCAGTCACAATCAGCCCCAGCATTTT.

This clonotype was seen at least ten times. The gene calls are TRBV5-1 and TRBJ1-1; perhaps TRBD1 as D (6 bases). The V gene lost 4 bases and the J gene lost 2 bases, with 18 bases spanning the gap. The CDR3 is 16 residues long. The V gene's germline CDR1 is SGHRS and CDR2 YFSETQ. Here the CDR3 reads CASSTLQGRGNTEAFF. CDR3 bases: TGCGCCAGCAGCACATTACAGGGACGGGGAAACACTGAAGCTTTCTTT. The whole variable domain, remainder taken from reference TRBV5-1 and TRBJ1-1, is KAGVTQTPRYLIKTRGQQVTLSCSPISGHRSVSWYQQTPGQGLQFLFEYFSETQRNKGNFPGRFSGRQFSNSRSEMNVSTLELGDSALYLCASSTLQGRGNTEAFFGQGTRLTVV.

This clonotype was detected ten times or more. V usage is TRBV20-1 and J usage is TRBJ1-5; D may be TRBD1 (6 bases). CDR1 is DFQATT, CDR2 SNEGSKA, per germline (reference sequence). The CDR3 length is 15 residues. V was cut by 5 bases and J by 2 bases, with 16 bases left in between. CDR3 residues: CSAGQGRLGNQPQHF. CDR3 nucleotides: TGCAGTGCTGGTCAGGGGCGCCTCGGCAATCAGCCCCAGCATTTT.

This clonotype occurred a few times. V gene TRBV10-3 combines with J gene TRBJ1-2; a weak D match, TRBD1 (6 bases). This CDR3 is built from 13 residues. V lost 4 bases and J lost 1, with 7 bases in between. Germline lookup yields CDR1 ENHRY and CDR2 SYGVKD. The CDR3 bases are TGTGCCATCAGTGCGGACAGTAACTATGGCTACACCTTC. It translates to CAISADSNYGYTF.

This clonotype was counted ten times or more. The rearrangement links TRBV3-1 to TRBJ1-2; possibly TRBD1 for D (5 bases). The V end was cut by 0 bases, the J end by 5 bases, with 13 bases between. Germline V gives CDR1 LGHDT, CDR2 YNNKEL (reference sequence). The CDR3 spans 15 residues. The CDR3 sequence: CASSQEGAQVYGYTF. CDR3 nucleotides: TGTGCCAGCAGCCAAGAAGGGGCTCAGGTTTATGGCTACACCTTC.

This clonotype has just a few counts. An end of the junction differs from the germline gene, which may be a read error. The rearrangement joins TRBV12-3 or TRBV12-4 to TRBJ2-6, with a possible D match to TRBD1 (5 bases). The CDR3 runs to 15 residues. CDR3 residues: CASSRQPSGANVLAF. The CDR3 bases are TGTGCCAGCAGTAGACAGCCCTCTGGGGCCAACGTCCTGGCTTTC.

The gene calls are TRBV2 and TRBJ2-3; D is ambiguous. V lost 7 bases and J 0 bases, leaving 11 bases between the germline ends. There are 14 residues in the CDR3. Germline values: CDR1 SNHLY, CDR2 FYNNEI. The CDR3 reads CASIRILSTDTQYF. Here the CDR3 DNA reads TGTGCCAGCATTCGCATTCTTAGCACAGATACGCAGTATTTT.

This clonotype was seen repeatedly, ten times or more. The chain has TRBV7-2 and TRBJ2-3; TRBD2 agrees at 12 bases. Germline assignment: CDR1 SGHTA and CDR2 FQGNSA. CDR3 size: 17 residues. The trim removed 0 bases at V and 2 bases at J, leaving 3 bases unmatched. The CDR3, as DNA: TGTGCCAGCAGCTTAGCCCTAGCGGGGGGGGTCACAGATACGCAGTATTTT. The encoded protein is CASSLALAGGVTDTQYF.

Ten or more counts support this clonotype. The V and J genes are TRBV7-2 and TRBJ2-1, with 14 bases identical to TRBD2. Trimming at V came to 1 base and at J to 7 bases, leaving 9 bases not matched to a gene. This CDR3 is 18 amino acids long. CDR1 is SGHTA, CDR2 FQGNSA, per germline. This CDR3 is CASSLGLAGGPSLNEQFF. As DNA, the CDR3 is TGTGCCAGCAGCTTAGGACTAGCGGGGGGGCCGAGTTTGAATGAGCAGTTCTTC.

V and J are TRBV11-2 and TRBJ1-2; 7 bases line up with TRBD1. The V gene's germline CDR1 is SGHAT and CDR2 FQNNGV. Trimming removed 4 bases from V and 0 bases from J; junction bases left unmatched: 11. The CDR3 spans 17 residues. The CDR3 sequence is CASSSNAYTGANYGYTF. Here the CDR3 DNA reads TGTGCCAGCAGCTCTAATGCCTATACAGGGGCTAACTATGGCTACACCTTC.

There are many counts of this clonotype. The junction departs from the called germline gene at one end, perhaps through a read error. V usage is TRBV7-2 and J usage is TRBJ1-2; D unresolved. The CDR3 is made up of 12 amino acids. The V gene's germline CDR1 is SGHTA and CDR2 FQGNSA. The CDR3 coding sequence is TGCGCCAGCAGCTTCGACCGATATGGCTACACCTTC. Protein product: CASSFDRYGYTF.

Ten or more counts support this clonotype. This chain uses TRBV6-2 or TRBV6-3 with TRBJ2-5; the match to TRBD1 covers 8 bases. CDR1 and CDR2 (germline): MNHEY, SVGEGT. After removal of 1 base from V and 2 bases from J, the junction contained 3 bases not matched to a gene. The CDR3 is 15 residues long. CDR3 amino acids: CASSYFGTGQETQYF. The CDR3 DNA sequence: TGTGCCAGCAGTTACTTCGGGACAGGTCAAGAGACCCAGTACTTC.

This clonotype was seen at least ten times. V and J are TRBV6-5 and TRBJ2-2; D is undetermined. Germline V lookup: CDR1 MNHEY, CDR2 SVGAGI. Trimming shortened V by 0 bases and J by 7 bases, and 12 bases separated the two germline ends. The CDR3 totals 15 residues. CDR3 coding DNA: TGTGCCAGCAGTTACTCGATTTTCTCAGGCGGGGAGCTGTTTTTT. As protein: CASSYSIFSGGELFF.